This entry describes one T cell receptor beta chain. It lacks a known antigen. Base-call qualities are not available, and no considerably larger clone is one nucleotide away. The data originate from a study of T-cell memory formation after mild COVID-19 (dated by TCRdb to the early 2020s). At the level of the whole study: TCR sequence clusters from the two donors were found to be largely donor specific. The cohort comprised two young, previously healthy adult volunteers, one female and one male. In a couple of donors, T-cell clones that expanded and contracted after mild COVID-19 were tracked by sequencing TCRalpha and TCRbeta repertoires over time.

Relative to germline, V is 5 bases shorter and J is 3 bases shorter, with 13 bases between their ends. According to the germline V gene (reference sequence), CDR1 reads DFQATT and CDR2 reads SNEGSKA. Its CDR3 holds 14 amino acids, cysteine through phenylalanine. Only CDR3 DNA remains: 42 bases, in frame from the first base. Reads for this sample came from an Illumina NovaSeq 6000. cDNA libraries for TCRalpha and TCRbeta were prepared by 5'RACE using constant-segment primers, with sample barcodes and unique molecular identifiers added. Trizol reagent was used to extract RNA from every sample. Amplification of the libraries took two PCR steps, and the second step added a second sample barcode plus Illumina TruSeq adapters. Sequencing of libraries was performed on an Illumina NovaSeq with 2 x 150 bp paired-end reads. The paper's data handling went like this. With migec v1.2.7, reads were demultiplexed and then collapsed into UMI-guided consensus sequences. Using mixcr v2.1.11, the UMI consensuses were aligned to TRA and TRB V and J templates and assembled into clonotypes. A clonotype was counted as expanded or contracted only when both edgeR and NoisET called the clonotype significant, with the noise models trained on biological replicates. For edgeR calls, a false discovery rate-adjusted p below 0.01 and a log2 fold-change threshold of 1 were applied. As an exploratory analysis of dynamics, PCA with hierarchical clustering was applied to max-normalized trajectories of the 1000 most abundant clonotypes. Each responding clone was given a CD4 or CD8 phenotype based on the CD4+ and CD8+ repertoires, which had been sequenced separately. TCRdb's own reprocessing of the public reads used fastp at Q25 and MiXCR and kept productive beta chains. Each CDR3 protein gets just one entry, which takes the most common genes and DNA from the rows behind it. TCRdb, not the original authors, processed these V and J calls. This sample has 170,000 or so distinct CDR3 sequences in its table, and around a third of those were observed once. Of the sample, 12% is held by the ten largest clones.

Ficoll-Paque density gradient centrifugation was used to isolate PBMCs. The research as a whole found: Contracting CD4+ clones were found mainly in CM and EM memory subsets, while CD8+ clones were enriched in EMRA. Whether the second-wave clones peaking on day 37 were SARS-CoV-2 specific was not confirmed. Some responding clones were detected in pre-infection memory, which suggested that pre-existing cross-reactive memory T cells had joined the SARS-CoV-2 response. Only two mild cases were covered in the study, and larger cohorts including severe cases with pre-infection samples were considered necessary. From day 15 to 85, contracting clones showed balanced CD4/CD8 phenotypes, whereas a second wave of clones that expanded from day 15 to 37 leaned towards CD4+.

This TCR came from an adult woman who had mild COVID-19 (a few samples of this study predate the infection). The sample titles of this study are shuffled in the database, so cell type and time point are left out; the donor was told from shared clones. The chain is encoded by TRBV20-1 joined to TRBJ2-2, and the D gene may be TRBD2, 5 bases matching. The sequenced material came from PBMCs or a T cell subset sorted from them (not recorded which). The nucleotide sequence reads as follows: TGCAGTGCTCGAGGAGGTACGGACACCGGGGAGCTGTTTTTT. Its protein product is CSARGGTDTGELFF.